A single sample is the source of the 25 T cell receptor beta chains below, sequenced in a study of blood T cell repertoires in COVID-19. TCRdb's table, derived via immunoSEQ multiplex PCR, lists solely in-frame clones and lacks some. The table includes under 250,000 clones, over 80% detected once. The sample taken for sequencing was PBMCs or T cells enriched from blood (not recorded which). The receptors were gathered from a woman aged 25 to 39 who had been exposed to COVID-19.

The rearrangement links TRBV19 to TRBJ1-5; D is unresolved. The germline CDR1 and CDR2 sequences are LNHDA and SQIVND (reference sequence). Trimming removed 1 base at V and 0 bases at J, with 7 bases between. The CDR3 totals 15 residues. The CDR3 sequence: CASSIVADSNQPQHF. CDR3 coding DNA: TGTGCCAGTAGTATAGTGGCGGATAGCAATCAGCCCCAGCATTTT.

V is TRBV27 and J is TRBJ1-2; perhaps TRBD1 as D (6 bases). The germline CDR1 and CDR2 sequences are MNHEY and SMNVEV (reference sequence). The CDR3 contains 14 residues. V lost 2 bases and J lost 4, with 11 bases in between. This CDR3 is CASSLGGTSYGYTF. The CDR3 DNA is TGTGCCAGCAGTTTAGGGGGCACATCCTATGGCTACACCTTC.

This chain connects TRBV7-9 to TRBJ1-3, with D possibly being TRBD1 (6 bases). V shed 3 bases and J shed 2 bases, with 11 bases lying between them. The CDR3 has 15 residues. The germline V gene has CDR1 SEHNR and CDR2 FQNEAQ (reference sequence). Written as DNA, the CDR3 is TGTGCCAGCAGCTTCCAACGACAGGCTGGAAACACCATATATTTT. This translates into CASSFQRQAGNTIYF. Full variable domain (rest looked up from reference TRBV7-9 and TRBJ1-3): DTGVSQNPRHKITKRGQNVTFRCDPISEHNRLYWYRQTLGQGPEFLTYFQNEAQLEKSRLLSDRFSAERPKGSFSTLEIQRTEQGDSAMYLCASSFQRQAGNTIYFGEGSWLTVV.

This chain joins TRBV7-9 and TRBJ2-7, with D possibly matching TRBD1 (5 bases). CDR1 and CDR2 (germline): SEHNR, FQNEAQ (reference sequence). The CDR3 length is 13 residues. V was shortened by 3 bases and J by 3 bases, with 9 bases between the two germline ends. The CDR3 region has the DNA TGTGCCAGCAGCTTGACAGAGAGCTACGAGCAGTACTTC. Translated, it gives CASSLTESYEQYF. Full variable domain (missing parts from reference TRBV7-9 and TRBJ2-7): DTGVSQNPRHKITKRGQNVTFRCDPISEHNRLYWYRQTLGQGPEFLTYFQNEAQLEKSRLLSDRFSAERPKGSFSTLEIQRTEQGDSAMYLCASSLTESYEQYFGPGTRLTVT.

The DNA of the CDR3 is TGTGCCAGCAGCTTTGGACAGGGCGACACTGAAGCTTTCTTT. Amino acid sequence: CASSFGQGDTEAFF. The V gene is TRBV5-4, the J gene TRBJ1-1; 8 bases align to TRBD1. The CDR3 is 14 amino acids. With 2 bases clipped from V and 3 bases from J, the junction kept 3 bases outside the gene matches. Germline V lookup: CDR1 SGHNT, CDR2 YYREEE (reference sequence).

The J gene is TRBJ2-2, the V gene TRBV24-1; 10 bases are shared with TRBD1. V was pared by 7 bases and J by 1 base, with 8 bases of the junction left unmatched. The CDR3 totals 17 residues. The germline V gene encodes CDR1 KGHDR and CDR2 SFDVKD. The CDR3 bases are TGTGCCACCAGCCCGGGACAGGGGCGATTGAACACCGGGGAGCTGTTTTTT. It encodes CATSPGQGRLNTGELFF.

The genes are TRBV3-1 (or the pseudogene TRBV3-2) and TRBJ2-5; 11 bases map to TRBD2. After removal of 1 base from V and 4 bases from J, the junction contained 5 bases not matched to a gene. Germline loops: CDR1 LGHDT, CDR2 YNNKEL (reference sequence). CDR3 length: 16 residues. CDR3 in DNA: TGTGCCAGCAGCCAAGTGTTAGCGGGAGGGCCAGAGACCCAGTACTTC. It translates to CASSQVLAGGPETQYF.

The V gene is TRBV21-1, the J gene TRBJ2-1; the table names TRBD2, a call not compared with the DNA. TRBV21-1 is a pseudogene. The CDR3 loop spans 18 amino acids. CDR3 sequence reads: CASSKDHLWRSSYNEQFF. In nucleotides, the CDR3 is TGTGCCAGCAGCAAAGATCACCTCTGGCGGAGCTCCTACAATGAGCAGTTCTTC.

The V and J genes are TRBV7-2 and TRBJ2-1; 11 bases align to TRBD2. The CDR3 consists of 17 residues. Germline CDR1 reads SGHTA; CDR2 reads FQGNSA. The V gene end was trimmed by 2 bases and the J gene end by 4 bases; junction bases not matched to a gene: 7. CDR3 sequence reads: CASSLLASGRLYNEQFF. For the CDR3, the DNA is TGTGCCAGCAGCTTATTGGCTAGCGGGAGGCTATACAATGAGCAGTTCTTC. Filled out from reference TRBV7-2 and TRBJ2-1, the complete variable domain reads GAGVSQSPSNKVTEKGKDVELRCDPISGHTALYWYRQSLGQGLEFLIYFQGNSAPDKSGLPSDRFSAERTGGSVSTLTIQRTQQEDSAVYLCASSLLASGRLYNEQFFGPGTRLTVL.

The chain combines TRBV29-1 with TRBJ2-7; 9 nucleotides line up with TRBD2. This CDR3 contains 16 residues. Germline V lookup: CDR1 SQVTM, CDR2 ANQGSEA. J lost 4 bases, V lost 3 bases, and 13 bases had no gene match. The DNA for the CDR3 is TGCAGCGTTGAGGTGGCGGGAGGGACCAGGAGATACGAGCAGTACTTC. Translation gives CSVEVAGGTRRYEQYF.

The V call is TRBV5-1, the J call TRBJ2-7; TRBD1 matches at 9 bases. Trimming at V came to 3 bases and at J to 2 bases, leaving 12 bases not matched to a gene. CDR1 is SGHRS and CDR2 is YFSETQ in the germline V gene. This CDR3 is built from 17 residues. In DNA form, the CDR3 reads TGCGCCAGCAGCTCCCTATCCGGGACAGGGATTACCTACGAGCAGTACTTC. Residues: CASSSLSGTGITYEQYF. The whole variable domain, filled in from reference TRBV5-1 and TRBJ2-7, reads KAGVTQTPRYLIKTRGQQVTLSCSPISGHRSVSWYQQTPGQGLQFLFEYFSETQRNKGNFPGRFSGRQFSNSRSEMNVSTLELGDSALYLCASSSLSGTGITYEQYFGPGTRLTVT.

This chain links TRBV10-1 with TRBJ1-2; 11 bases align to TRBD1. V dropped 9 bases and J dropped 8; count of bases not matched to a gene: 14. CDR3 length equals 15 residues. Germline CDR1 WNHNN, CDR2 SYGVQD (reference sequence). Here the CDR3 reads CASRTGGKERCGYTF. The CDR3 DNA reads TGCGCCAGTCGGACAGGGGGCAAGGAAAGGTGCGGCTACACCTTC.

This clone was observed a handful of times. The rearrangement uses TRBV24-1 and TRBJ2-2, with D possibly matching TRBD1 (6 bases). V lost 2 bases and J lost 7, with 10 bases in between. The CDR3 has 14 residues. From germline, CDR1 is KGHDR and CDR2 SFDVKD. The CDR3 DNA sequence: TGTGCCACCAGTGATTCCCAGGGGATCGGGGAGCTGTTTTTT. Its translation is CATSDSQGIGELFF.

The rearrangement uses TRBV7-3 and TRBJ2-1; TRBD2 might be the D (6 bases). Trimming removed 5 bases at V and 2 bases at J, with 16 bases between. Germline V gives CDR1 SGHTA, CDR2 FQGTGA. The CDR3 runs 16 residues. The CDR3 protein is CASSQTPGTAYNEQFF. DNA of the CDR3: TGTGCCAGCAGCCAAACCCCCGGGACTGCCTACAATGAGCAGTTCTTC. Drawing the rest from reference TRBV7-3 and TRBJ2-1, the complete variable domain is GAGVSQTPSNKVTEKGKYVELRCDPISGHTALYWYRQSLGQGPEFLIYFQGTGAADDSGLPNDRFFAVRPEGSVSTLKIQRTERGDSAVYLCASSQTPGTAYNEQFFGPGTRLTVL.

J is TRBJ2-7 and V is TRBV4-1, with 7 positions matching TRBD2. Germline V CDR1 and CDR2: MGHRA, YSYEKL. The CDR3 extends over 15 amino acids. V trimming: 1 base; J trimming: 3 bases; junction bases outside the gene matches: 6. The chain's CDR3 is CASSQGLARNYEQYF. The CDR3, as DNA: TGCGCCAGCAGCCAAGGACTAGCCAGAAACTACGAGCAGTACTTC.

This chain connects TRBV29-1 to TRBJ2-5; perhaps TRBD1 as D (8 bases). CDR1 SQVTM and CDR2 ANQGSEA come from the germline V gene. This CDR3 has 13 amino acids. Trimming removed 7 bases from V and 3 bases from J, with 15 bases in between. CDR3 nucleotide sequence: TGCAGCGCCTGGACAGGGAGGGAAGAGACCCAGTACTTC. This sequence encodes CSAWTGREETQYF.

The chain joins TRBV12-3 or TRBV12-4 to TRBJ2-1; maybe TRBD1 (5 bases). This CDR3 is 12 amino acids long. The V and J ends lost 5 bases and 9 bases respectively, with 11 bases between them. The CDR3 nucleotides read TGTGCCAGCAGTCGGACACCTCTTGAGCAGTTCTTC. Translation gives CASSRTPLEQFF.

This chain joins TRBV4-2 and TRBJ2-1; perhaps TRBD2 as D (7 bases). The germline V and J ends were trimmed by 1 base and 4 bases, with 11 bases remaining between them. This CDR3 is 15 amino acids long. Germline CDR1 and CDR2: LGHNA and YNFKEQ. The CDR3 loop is CASSQVGGTYNEQFF. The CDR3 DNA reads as TGTGCCAGCAGCCAAGTCGGGGGGACATACAATGAGCAGTTCTTC.

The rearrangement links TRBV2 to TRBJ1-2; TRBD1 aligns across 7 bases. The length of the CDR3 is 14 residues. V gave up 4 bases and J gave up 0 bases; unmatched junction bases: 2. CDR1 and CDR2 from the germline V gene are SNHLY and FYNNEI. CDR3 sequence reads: CASSGQGANYGYTF. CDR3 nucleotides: TGTGCCAGCAGTGGACAGGGCGCTAACTATGGCTACACCTTC.

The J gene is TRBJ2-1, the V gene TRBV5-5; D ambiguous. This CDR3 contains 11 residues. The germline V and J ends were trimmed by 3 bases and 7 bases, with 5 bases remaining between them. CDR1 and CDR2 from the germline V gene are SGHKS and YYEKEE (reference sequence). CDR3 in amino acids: CASSSLNEQFF. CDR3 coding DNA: TGTGCCAGCAGCTCGTTGAATGAGCAGTTCTTC.

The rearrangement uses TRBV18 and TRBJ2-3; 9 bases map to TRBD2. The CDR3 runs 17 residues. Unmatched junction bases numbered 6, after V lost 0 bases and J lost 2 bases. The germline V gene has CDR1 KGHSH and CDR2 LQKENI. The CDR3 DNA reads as TGTGCCAGCTCACCACCATCAGCGGGAGGCGCCACAGATACGCAGTATTTT. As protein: CASSPPSAGGATDTQYF.

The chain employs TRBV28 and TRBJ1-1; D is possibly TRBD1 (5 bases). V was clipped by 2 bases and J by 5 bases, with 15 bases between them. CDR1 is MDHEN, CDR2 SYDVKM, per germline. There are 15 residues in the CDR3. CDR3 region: CASSLKLGQLTEAFF. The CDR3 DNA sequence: TGTGCCAGCAGTTTAAAGTTGGGGCAGTTGACTGAAGCTTTCTTT.

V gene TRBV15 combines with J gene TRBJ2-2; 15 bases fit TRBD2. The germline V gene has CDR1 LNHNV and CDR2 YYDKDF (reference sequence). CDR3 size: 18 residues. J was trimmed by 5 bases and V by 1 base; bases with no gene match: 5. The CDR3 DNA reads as TGTGCCACCAGCAGAGTTGGACTAGCGGGAGGGCAAACCGGGGAGCTGTTTTTT. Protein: CATSRVGLAGGQTGELFF.

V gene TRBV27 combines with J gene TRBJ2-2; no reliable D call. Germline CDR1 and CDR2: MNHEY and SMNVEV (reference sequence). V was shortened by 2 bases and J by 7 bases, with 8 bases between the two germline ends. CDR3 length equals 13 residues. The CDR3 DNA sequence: TGTGCCAGCAGTTTACAGAGGAGCGGGGAGCTGTTTTTT. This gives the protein CASSLQRSGELFF.

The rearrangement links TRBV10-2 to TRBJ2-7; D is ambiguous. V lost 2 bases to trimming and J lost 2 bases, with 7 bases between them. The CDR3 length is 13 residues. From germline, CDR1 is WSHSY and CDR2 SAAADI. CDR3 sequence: CASSEETAYEQYF. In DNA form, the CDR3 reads TGCGCCAGCAGTGAGGAAACTGCCTACGAGCAGTACTTC.